The 21 T cell receptor beta chains in this list originate from one sample, sequenced in a study of cytomegalovirus exposure and HLA in healthy donors (dated by TCRdb to 2016 to 2017). Libraries were prepared through the immunoSEQ multiplex PCR assay. For the multiplex PCR, a mixture combining 60 forward primers for TCR Vbeta segments and 13 reverse primers for TCR Jbeta segments was used. TCRdb stores this immuneACCESS table with in-frame sequences only. Part of the clones is absent; in the studies checked, under half of the shortfall reflects unresolved V genes, and no reason is known for the rest. This sample gives 150,000 to 200,000 clones in total; 75% to 80% of them show up just once. Of the sample, about an eighth is held by the ten largest clones. What was sequenced was PBMCs. The receptors shown here come from a man over 45 in good health and CMV-seropositive.

The V and J genes are TRBV28 and TRBJ1-4; possibly TRBD1 for D (5 bases). Germline CDR1 reads MDHEN; CDR2 reads SYDVKM. The germline V and J ends were trimmed by 8 bases and 7 bases, with 14 bases remaining between them. The CDR3 consists of 13 residues. The CDR3 nucleotides read TGTGCCAGCGGACTGGGAGGGGTTGAAAAACTGTTTTTT. Its protein is CASGLGGVEKLFF.

V usage is TRBV28 and J usage is TRBJ1-5, with 8 bases identical to TRBD1. Germline CDR1 MDHEN, CDR2 SYDVKM. This CDR3 has 17 residues. Trimming took 4 bases from V and 3 from J; bases not matched to a gene: 11. CDR3 sequence reads: CASSSIRQGLHNQPQHF. CDR3 DNA sequence: TGTGCCAGCAGTTCAATTAGACAGGGGCTTCACAATCAGCCCCAGCATTTT.

The gene calls are TRBV7-6 and TRBJ1-3; 7 positions agree with TRBD1. V was clipped by 6 bases and J by 0 bases; unmatched bases: 11. Per germline, CDR1 SGHVS and CDR2 FNYEAQ. CDR3 length equals 17 residues. Here the CDR3 reads CASSSRTGSSSGNTIYF. CDR3 coding DNA: TGTGCCAGCAGTTCCCGGACAGGTTCGAGCTCTGGAAACACCATATATTTT.

This clone was seen once. This chain joins TRBV5-4 and TRBJ2-2, with 9 nucleotides matching TRBD1. Germline values: CDR1 SGHNT, CDR2 YYREEE (reference sequence). V lost 7 bases, J lost 6 bases, and 7 bases stayed unmatched. CDR3 length equals 14 residues. CDR3 residues: CASLRDRASGELFF. In DNA, the CDR3 is TGTGCCAGCCTCCGGGACAGGGCTTCCGGGGAGCTGTTTTTT.

The gene calls are TRBV27 and TRBJ2-3; the D is unclear. This CDR3 is built from 13 residues. CDR1 is MNHEY and CDR2 is SMNVEV in the germline V gene (reference sequence). V was pared by 6 bases and J by 4 bases, with 11 bases between. CDR3 region: CASSPALPDTQYF. For the CDR3, the DNA is TGTGCCAGCAGCCCCGCGTTGCCAGATACGCAGTATTTT.

The chain combines TRBV5-4 with TRBJ2-7, with D tentatively TRBD1 (5 bases). The germline gives CDR1 SGHNT, CDR2 YYREEE (reference sequence). Trimming left V 0 bases short and J 3 bases short, with 7 bases between. The CDR3 contains 13 residues. The CDR3 loop reads CASSLAQGYEQYF. CDR3 nucleotide sequence: TGTGCCAGCAGCTTGGCGCAGGGCTACGAGCAGTACTTC. Full variable domain (remainder filled in from reference TRBV5-4 and TRBJ2-7): ETGVTQSPTHLIKTRGQQVTLRCSSQSGHNTVSWYQQALGQGPQFIFQYYREEENGRGNFPPRFSGLQFPNYSSELNVNALELDDSALYLCASSLAQGYEQYFGPGTRLTVT.

This clone occurred a few times. The V call is TRBV6-1, the J call TRBJ1-3; the D is unclear. Trimming cost V 0 bases and J 9 bases, with 9 bases left between them. Germline assignment: CDR1 MNHNS and CDR2 SASEGT. CDR3 length: 13 residues. The CDR3 sequence: CASSEAPGFTIYF. CDR3 coding DNA: TGTGCCAGCAGTGAAGCGCCGGGGTTCACCATATATTTT.

The V gene is TRBV18, the J gene TRBJ1-3; perhaps TRBD1 as D (5 bases). Germline CDR1 is KGHSH and CDR2 is LQKENI. Trimming shortened V by 0 bases and J by 3 bases, and 12 bases separated the two germline ends. This CDR3 has 16 amino acids. The CDR3 protein is CASSPPGVGSGNTIYF. The CDR3 nucleotides are TGTGCCAGCTCACCACCGGGGGTCGGGAGTGGAAACACCATATATTTT.

This chain connects TRBV2 to TRBJ1-5; the D gene is possibly TRBD1 (5 bases). The CDR3 extends over 14 amino acids. Germline V gives CDR1 SNHLY, CDR2 FYNNEI. V was shortened by 4 bases and J by 7 bases, with 14 bases between the two germline ends. This CDR3 reads CASSGGLWRQPQHF. DNA of the CDR3: TGTGCCAGCAGTGGGGGACTTTGGCGGCAGCCCCAGCATTTT.

This clone was observed a single time. The V gene is TRBV2, the J gene TRBJ1-2; TRBD1 matches at 7 bases. CDR3 length: 13 residues. Trimming removed 5 bases from V and 5 bases from J; junction bases left unmatched: 5. CDR1 is SNHLY and CDR2 is FYNNEI in the germline V gene. The CDR3 coding sequence is TGTGCCAGCAGTTTTGGACAGGAATATGGCTACACCTTC. Translation gives CASSFGQEYGYTF.

This chain connects TRBV5-1 to TRBJ2-2, with a possible D match to TRBD2 (6 bases). V was clipped by 7 bases and J by 6 bases, with 19 bases between them. CDR1 and CDR2 from the germline V gene are SGHRS and YFSETQ. The CDR3 runs to 15 residues. The CDR3 DNA reads TGCGCCAGCGGGCAAGGGAAGGGAGGAGCCGGGGAGCTGTTTTTT. It specifies CASGQGKGGAGELFF.

This clone was picked up a small number of times. This chain links TRBV7-9 with TRBJ1-6, with TRBD1 matching 8 bases. Germline V gene lookup returns CDR1 SEHNR and CDR2 FQNEAQ (reference sequence). Trimming at V came to 5 bases and at J to 6 bases, leaving 6 bases not matched to a gene. The CDR3 totals 15 residues. CDR3 loop: CASSPPDRVNSPLHF. Here the CDR3 DNA reads TGTGCCAGCAGCCCCCCGGACAGGGTTAATTCACCCCTCCACTTT. The whole variable domain, filled in from reference TRBV7-9 and TRBJ1-6, reads DTGVSQNPRHKITKRGQNVTFRCDPISEHNRLYWYRQTLGQGPEFLTYFQNEAQLEKSRLLSDRFSAERPKGSFSTLEIQRTEQGDSAMYLCASSPPDRVNSPLHFGNGTRLTVT.

This clone was counted between two and nine times. The chain employs TRBV18 and TRBJ2-5; tentative D call: TRBD2 (6 bases). This CDR3 has 14 residues. The V gene's germline CDR1 is KGHSH and CDR2 LQKENI. V was trimmed by 0 bases and J by 5 bases, leaving 10 bases between them. The DNA of the CDR3 is TGTGCCAGCTCACCACCGGGGGGAATGGAGACCCAGTACTTC. This codes for CASSPPGGMETQYF.

This clone has a handful of counts. The V call is TRBV10-3, the J call TRBJ1-4, with a weak D call TRBD1 (5 bases). The CDR3 has 14 amino acids. V was shortened by 3 bases and J by 3 bases, with 8 bases between the two germline ends. Germline V gene data show CDR1 as ENHRY and CDR2 as SYGVKD. The CDR3 protein is CAISDRAANEKLFF. CDR3 DNA sequence: TGTGCCATCAGTGACAGGGCGGCTAATGAAAAACTGTTTTTT.

The chain is built from TRBV9 and TRBJ2-2; 12 nucleotides line up with TRBD2. V was pared by 4 bases and J by 6 bases, with 10 bases of the junction left unmatched. CDR1 SGDLS and CDR2 YYNGEE come from the germline V gene. The CDR3 consists of 17 residues. Here the CDR3 reads CASSPPLAGGPSGELFF. The DNA for the CDR3 is TGTGCCAGCAGCCCACCCCTAGCGGGGGGGCCGTCCGGGGAGCTGTTTTTT.

This chain links TRBV6-6 with TRBJ1-6, with 7 bases lining up with TRBD1. V shed 4 bases, J shed 7 bases, and the junction held 4 bases outside the gene matches. In germline, CDR1 is MNHNY, CDR2 SVGAGI (reference sequence). The CDR3 loop spans 14 amino acids. The CDR3 loop is CASSSGTENSPLHF. CDR3 in DNA: TGTGCCAGCAGTTCCGGGACAGAAAATTCACCCCTCCACTTT.

The genes are TRBV28 and TRBJ1-2, with 8 nucleotides matching TRBD1. The CDR3 length is 17 residues. The V gene end was trimmed by 6 bases and the J gene end by 6 bases; junction bases not matched to a gene: 18. Germline-derived CDR1 and CDR2 are MDHEN and SYDVKM. The CDR3 spells CASSHDLPGQAGDGYTF. The DNA for the CDR3 is TGTGCCAGCAGCCACGACCTCCCGGGACAGGCTGGGGATGGCTACACCTTC.

The gene calls are TRBV7-9 and TRBJ2-1, with 8 positions matching TRBD2. Germline CDR1 and CDR2: SEHNR and FQNEAQ (reference sequence). V was pared by 5 bases and J by 10 bases, with 10 bases of the junction left unmatched. The CDR3 totals 14 residues. DNA of the CDR3: TGTGCCAGCAGCCCGGGACTAGAGGCAATGGAGCAGTTCTTC. As protein: CASSPGLEAMEQFF. Based on the CDR3 plus reference TRBV7-9 and TRBJ2-1, the full variable domain is DTGVSQNPRHKITKRGQNVTFRCDPISEHNRLYWYRQTLGQGPEFLTYFQNEAQLEKSRLLSDRFSAERPKGSFSTLEIQRTEQGDSAMYLCASSPGLEAMEQFFGPGTRLTVL.

The chain links TRBV19 to TRBJ1-5; 8 positions match TRBD1. This CDR3 region has 17 residues. CDR1 LNHDA and CDR2 SQIVND come from the germline V gene (reference sequence). Losses at the gene ends were 3 bases for V and 5 bases for J; bases not matched to a gene: 12. The CDR3: CASSILPHRGFDQPQHF. The DNA of the CDR3 is TGTGCCAGTAGTATCTTGCCCCACAGGGGGTTCGATCAGCCCCAGCATTTT.

The rearrangement joins TRBV29-1 to TRBJ2-6, with D possibly TRBD2 on 6 matching bases. The germline V and J ends were trimmed by 4 bases and 2 bases, with 15 bases remaining between them. CDR1 and CDR2 from the germline V gene are SQVTM and ANQGSEA. The CDR3 runs to 16 residues. The CDR3 sequence is CSVGVRGLAGANVLTF. CDR3 in DNA: TGCAGCGTTGGCGTTAGGGGACTGGCTGGGGCCAACGTCCTGACTTTC.

In DNA form, the CDR3 reads TGTGCCAGTAGTGCGGGACAGGGGTACCCCTACGAGCAGTACGTC. As protein: CASSAGQGYPYEQYV. This sequence joins TRBV19 and TRBJ2-7, with 10 bases that match TRBD1. The CDR3 contains 15 residues. Germline V gene data show CDR1 as LNHDA and CDR2 as SQIVND (reference sequence). J gave up 2 bases and V 5 bases, and 6 bases lay outside the gene matches.